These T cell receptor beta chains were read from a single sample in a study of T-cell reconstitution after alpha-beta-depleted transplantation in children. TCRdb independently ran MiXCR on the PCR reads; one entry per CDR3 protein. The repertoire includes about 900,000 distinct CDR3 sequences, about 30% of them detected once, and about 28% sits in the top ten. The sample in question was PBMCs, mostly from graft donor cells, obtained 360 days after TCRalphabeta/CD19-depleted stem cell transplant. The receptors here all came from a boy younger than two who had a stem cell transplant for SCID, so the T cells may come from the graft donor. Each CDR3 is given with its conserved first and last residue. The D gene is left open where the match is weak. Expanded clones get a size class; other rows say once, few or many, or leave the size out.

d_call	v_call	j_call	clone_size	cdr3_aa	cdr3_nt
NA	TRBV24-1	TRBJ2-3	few	CATSDHTPDTQYF	TGTGCCACCAGTGATCACACTCCGGATACGCAGTATTTT
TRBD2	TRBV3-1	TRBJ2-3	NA	CASSLDATSGADTQYF	TGTGCCAGCAGCCTAGACGCGACTAGCGGGGCAGATACGCAGTATTTT
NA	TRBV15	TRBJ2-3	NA	CATSRDWGVGTDTQYF	TGTGCCACCAGCAGAGATTGGGGGGTGGGCACAGATACGCAGTATTTT
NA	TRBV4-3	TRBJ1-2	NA	CASSQDRAALYGYTF	TGCGCCAGCAGCCAAGATCGGGCGGCTCTCTATGGCTACACCTTC
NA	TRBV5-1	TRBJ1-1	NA	CASTLGRSGSMNTEAFF	TGCGCCAGCACCTTGGGCAGAAGTGGGAGCATGAACACTGAAGCTTTCTTT
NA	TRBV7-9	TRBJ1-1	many	CASSLATNTEAFF	TGTGCCAGCAGCTTAGCAACGAACACTGAAGCTTTCTTT
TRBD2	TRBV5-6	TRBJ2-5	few	CASSYPGGPSHQETQYF	TGTGCCAGCAGCTACCCGGGGGGGCCGTCCCACCAAGAGACCCAGTACTTC
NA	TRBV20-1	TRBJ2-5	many	CSATQETQYF	TGCAGTGCTACCCAAGAGACCCAGTACTTC
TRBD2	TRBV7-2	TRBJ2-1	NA	CASSLGSSGATYNEQFF	TGTGCCAGCAGCTTAGGTAGTAGCGGGGCTACCTACAATGAGCAGTTCTTC
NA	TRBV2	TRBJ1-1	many	CASRVRADTEAFF	TGTGCCAGCAGAGTCAGGGCCGACACTGAAGCTTTCTTT